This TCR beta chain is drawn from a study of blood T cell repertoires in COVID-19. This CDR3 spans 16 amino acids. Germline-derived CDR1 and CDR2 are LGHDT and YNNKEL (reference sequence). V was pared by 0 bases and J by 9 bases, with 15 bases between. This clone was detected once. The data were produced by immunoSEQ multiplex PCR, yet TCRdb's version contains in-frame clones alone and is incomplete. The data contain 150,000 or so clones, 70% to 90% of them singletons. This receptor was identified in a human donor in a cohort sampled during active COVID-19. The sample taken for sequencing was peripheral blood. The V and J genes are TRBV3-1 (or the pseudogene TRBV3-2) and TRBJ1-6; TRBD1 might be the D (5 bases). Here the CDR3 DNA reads TGTGCCAGCAGCCAAGAACACGAGACAGCCTCTTCACCCCTCCACTTT. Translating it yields CASSQEHETASSPLHF.